Presented here are 25 T cell receptor beta chains from one specimen sequenced in a study of PD-1 blockade in classical Hodgkin lymphoma. Patients all relapsed after autologous stem cell transplantation, and there was variation in brentuximab vedotin exposure. The repertoire was sequenced with immunoSEQ multiplex PCR; TCRdb's copy has only in-frame clones and lacks some. This sample yields roughly 16,000 clones, of which 82% are seen a single time; 25% to 35% belongs to the top ten. This specimen was peripheral blood mononuclear cells (PBMCs), taken before the second cycle of nivolumab. These receptors were collected from a human donor with classical Hodgkin lymphoma.

J is TRBJ2-2 and V is TRBV5-8; D remains unclear. Trimming took 2 bases from V and 9 from J, leaving 8 bases between them. Germline CDR1 SGHTS, CDR2 YDEGEE. There are 12 residues in the CDR3. Here the CDR3 DNA reads TGTGCCAGCAGCTTAAACGCCAGGGAGCTGTTTTTT. Protein sequence: CASSLNARELFF.

This chain connects TRBV18 to TRBJ2-5; no clear D. Germline loops: CDR1 KGHSH, CDR2 LQKENI. Trimming took off 1 base at V and 1 base at J, with 1 base between the two ends. This CDR3 region has 12 residues. CDR3 amino acids: CASSPLQETQYF. CDR3 sequence (DNA): TGTGCCAGCTCACCACTCCAAGAGACCCAGTACTTC.

CDR3 bases: TGTGCCATCAGTGAGTCTCGGGCGGGGGGGCCAGGTACGCAGTATTTT. It specifies CAISESRAGGPGTQYF. The V and J genes are TRBV10-3 and TRBJ2-3; TRBD2 matches 9 bases. Germline V gives CDR1 ENHRY, CDR2 SYGVKD. This CDR3 is 16 amino acids long. V was clipped by 0 bases and J by 8 bases; unmatched bases: 9.

This clone showed up just once. V gene TRBV5-1 combines with J gene TRBJ2-7; 9 bases align to TRBD2. Germline assignment: CDR1 SGHRS and CDR2 YFSETQ. The CDR3 has 17 amino acids. The V gene end was trimmed by 0 bases and the J gene end by 3 bases; junction bases not matched to a gene: 10. The DNA for the CDR3 is TGCGCCAGCAGCTTGGGGGGGACTAGCTCGGGTCGCTACGAGCAGTACTTC. Its protein product is CASSLGGTSSGRYEQYF.

By proportion, this clone is medium-sized (0.01 to 0.1%). This sample also contains other DNA sequences that code for the same CDR3. The rearrangement links TRBV5-4 to TRBJ2-7; the match to TRBD1 covers 11 bases. The germline gives CDR1 SGHNT, CDR2 YYREEE (reference sequence). V lost 0 bases and J lost 3; bases outside the gene matches: 2. CDR3 size: 15 residues. CDR3 nucleotide sequence: TGTGCCAGCAGCTTGGGTGGGACAGGGGGCTACGAGCAGTACTTC. Translating gives CASSLGGTGGYEQYF.

This chain links TRBV6-5 with TRBJ1-2; weak D call: TRBD1 (5 bases). The CDR3 is 13 residues long. Germline CDR1 and CDR2: MNHEY and SVGAGI. Between the trimmed V and J ends, which lost 8 bases and 3 bases, there was a span of 13 bases. The CDR3 nucleotides read TGTGCCAGCTTTGGGGCGGGGGACTATGGCTACACCTTC. It is translated as CASFGAGDYGYTF.

Only a few counts were recorded for this clone. The chain has TRBV6-1 and TRBJ1-6; D uncertain. The ends were cut back, 6 bases at V and 9 bases at J, with 21 bases in the middle. The germline V gene has CDR1 MNHNS and CDR2 SASEGT. The CDR3 sequence is 16 residues long. CDR3 DNA: TGTGCCAGCAGGGAACACGACACCAGCTCCGGTTCACCCCTCCACTTT. Its protein is CASREHDTSSGSPLHF.

The CDR3 coding sequence is TGTGCCAGCAGCTTGTTCCAGGAAAAACTGTTTTTT. Amino acid sequence: CASSLFQEKLFF. The chain has TRBV7-2 and TRBJ1-4; D unclear. This CDR3 spans 12 amino acids. Germline V gene data show CDR1 as SGHTA and CDR2 as FQGNSA. V lost 3 bases and J 8 bases, leaving 7 bases between the germline ends.

V and J are TRBV27 and TRBJ2-1; D ambiguous. Looked up from germline, CDR1 is MNHEY and CDR2 is SMNVEV (reference sequence). The CDR3 is made up of 14 amino acids. Trimming stripped 5 bases from V and 3 bases from J, with 11 bases between. DNA of the CDR3: TGTGCCAGCAGTCCACGCAGAGACTACAATGAGCAGTTCTTC. This gives the protein CASSPRRDYNEQFF.

The V and J genes are TRBV18 and TRBJ2-7, with a tentative D call TRBD2 (5 bases). CDR1 KGHSH and CDR2 LQKENI come from the germline V gene. CDR3 length: 18 amino acids. Trimming left V 0 bases short and J 5 bases short, with 23 bases between. The CDR3 is CASSPPILLMAGENEQYF. The CDR3, as DNA: TGTGCCAGCTCACCACCAATTCTTCTAATGGCCGGGGAGAACGAGCAGTACTTC.

Details on this clone: A read error may produce the germline difference seen at one junction end. The chain combines TRBV5-4 with TRBJ2-7; no reliable D call. Germline CDR1 SGHNT, CDR2 YYREEE (reference sequence). The CDR3 loop spans 13 amino acids. CDR3 bases: TGTGCCAGCAGTTTGGCGAGAACCTACGAGCAGTACTTC. Translation gives CASSLARTYEQYF.

The J gene is TRBJ2-5, the V gene TRBV5-5; 9 bases are shared with TRBD1. The CDR3 is made up of 14 amino acids. Trimming cost V 3 bases and J 2 bases; bases outside gene matches: 2. Germline V gene lookup returns CDR1 SGHKS and CDR2 YYEKEE (reference sequence). This CDR3 reads CASSWTGVQETQYF. CDR3 bases: TGTGCCAGCAGCTGGACAGGGGTACAAGAGACCCAGTACTTC.

The chain is built from TRBV12-5 and TRBJ1-4; possibly TRBD1 for D (6 bases). V was shortened by 5 bases and J by 1 base, with 8 bases between the two germline ends. The CDR3 has 14 residues. Looked up from germline, CDR1 is LGHNT and CDR2 is FRNRAP. CDR3 sequence reads: CASGRGQTNEKLFF. CDR3 coding DNA: TGTGCTAGTGGTCGGGGGCAAACTAATGAAAAACTGTTTTTT.

This chain uses TRBV6-5 with TRBJ1-1; D call uncertain. Trimming took off 6 bases at V and 6 bases at J, with 11 bases between the two ends. This CDR3 has 12 amino acids. Germline-derived CDR1 and CDR2 are MNHEY and SVGAGI. The CDR3 nucleotides read TGTGCCAGCAGGCCCGACTCCGCTGAAGCTTTCTTT. Encoded protein: CASRPDSAEAFF.

In this sample, this clone is large. V usage is TRBV9 and J usage is TRBJ1-4, with D perhaps TRBD1 (5 bases). In germline, CDR1 is SGDLS, CDR2 YYNGEE. The germline V and J ends were trimmed by 0 bases and 7 bases, with 16 bases remaining between them. The CDR3 covers 16 residues. The CDR3: CASSVDGAGVVEKLFF. For the CDR3, the DNA is TGTGCCAGCAGCGTAGATGGGGCAGGAGTTGTTGAAAAACTGTTTTTT. The whole variable domain, remainder taken from reference TRBV9 and TRBJ1-4, is DSGVTQTPKHLITATGQRVTLRCSPRSGDLSVYWYQQSLDQGLQFLIQYYNGEERAKGNILERFSAQQFPDLHSELNLSSLELGDSALYFCASSVDGAGVVEKLFFGSGTQLSVL.

The V gene is TRBV5-1, the J gene TRBJ2-3; TRBD1 matches 7 bases. CDR3 size: 16 residues. J lost 0 bases, V lost 3 bases, and 7 bases had no gene match. The germline gives CDR1 SGHRS, CDR2 YFSETQ. The CDR3 nucleotides are TGCGCCAGCAGCTCCCTACAGGGGTGGAGCACAGATACGCAGTATTTT. This gives the protein CASSSLQGWSTDTQYF.

This sequence joins TRBV5-4 and TRBJ2-2, with 11 bases that match TRBD2. The germline gives CDR1 SGHNT, CDR2 YYREEE (reference sequence). Trimming took 3 bases from V and 5 from J; bases not matched to a gene: 0. The CDR3 spans 14 residues. The CDR3 DNA reads as TGTGCCAGCAGCTCTAGCGGGGGGACCGGGGAGCTGTTTTTT. Residues: CASSSSGGTGELFF.

This chain links TRBV6-1 with TRBJ2-5, with 9 bases matching TRBD1. The CDR3 length is 15 residues. V was pared by 1 base and J by 14 bases, with 14 bases of the junction left unmatched. Germline loops: CDR1 MNHNS, CDR2 SASEGT. For the CDR3, the DNA is TGTGCCAGCAGTGAAGTGATTGGTGACCGGGACAGGGAATACTTC. It codes for CASSEVIGDRDREYF.

The sample holds a few counts of this clone. This chain links TRBV27 with TRBJ1-6; the D gene is possibly TRBD1 (6 bases). Deletions cut 3 bases from V and 7 bases from J, with 13 bases between. The germline V gene has CDR1 MNHEY and CDR2 SMNVEV (reference sequence). The CDR3 runs to 15 residues. CDR3 DNA: TGTGCCAGCAGTTTTGGGGGCGCTGGAAATTCACCCCTCCACTTT. As protein: CASSFGGAGNSPLHF.

The chain carries TRBV10-3 and TRBJ2-2; TRBD1 might be the D (6 bases). Germline V gene lookup returns CDR1 ENHRY and CDR2 SYGVKD. The CDR3 spans 15 residues. Trimming stripped 0 bases from V and 4 bases from J, with 9 bases between. The CDR3: CAISESQQGTGELFF. Written as DNA, the CDR3 is TGTGCCATCAGTGAGTCGCAACAGGGCACCGGGGAGCTGTTTTTT.

This chain connects TRBV2 to TRBJ1-5; D gene unclear. V gave up 8 bases and J gave up 7 bases, with 12 bases separating them. This CDR3 is built from 12 residues. Germline CDR1 and CDR2: SNHLY and FYNNEI. The CDR3, as DNA: TGTGCCAGCGACCGGCGAGGGCAGCCCCAGCATTTT. Residues: CASDRRGQPQHF.

The rearrangement links TRBV9 to TRBJ1-1; D is undetermined. Germline lookup yields CDR1 SGDLS and CDR2 YYNGEE. V lost 4 bases to trimming and J lost 3 bases, with 16 bases between them. This CDR3 region has 15 residues. Here the CDR3 reads CASSPAVEPYTEAFF. CDR3 DNA sequence: TGTGCCAGCAGCCCCGCGGTAGAACCCTACACTGAAGCTTTCTTT.

This clone has just a few counts. This same CDR3 is encoded by further DNA sequences in the sample. V is TRBV28 and J is TRBJ1-1; no reliable D call. The V end lost 5 bases, the J end lost 1 base, and 2 bases lay between the germline ends. The germline V gene has CDR1 MDHEN and CDR2 SYDVKM. The CDR3 extends over 11 amino acids. The CDR3 reads CASSRNTEAFF. The CDR3 DNA reads as TGTGCCAGCAGTCGGAACACTGAAGCTTTCTTT.

A few counts support this clone. This chain links TRBV7-3 with TRBJ2-1, with 9 bases aligning to TRBD1. Germline CDR1 reads SGHTA; CDR2 reads FQGTGA. V shed 6 bases, J shed 2 bases, and the junction held 5 bases outside the gene matches. CDR3 length equals 15 residues. The CDR3: CASRSGDRAYNEQFF. CDR3 sequence (DNA): TGTGCCAGCAGGTCTGGGGACAGGGCCTACAATGAGCAGTTCTTC.

This chain joins TRBV7-3 and TRBJ2-2, with D hard to call. The CDR3 is 12 residues long. Trimming stripped 5 bases from V and 2 bases from J, with 3 bases between. From germline, CDR1 is SGHTA and CDR2 FQGTGA. CDR3 in DNA: TGTGCCAGCAGCCCAAACACCGGGGAGCTGTTTTTT. This codes for CASSPNTGELFF.